A single sample gave rise to the 15 T cell receptor beta chains below, sequenced in a study of blood T cell repertoires in COVID-19 (dated by TCRdb to 2018 to 2020). Library preparation employed the immunoSEQ multiplex PCR assay. Not all clones reach the TCRdb copy of this immuneACCESS table, which keeps in-frame sequences only. Checked studies attribute under half of the gap to unresolved V genes and leave the rest unexplained. The sample includes about 350,000 clones, with 80% to 90% observed a single time. The ten largest account for roughly 5% of the sample. The source material was PBMCs or T cells enriched from blood (not recorded which). The receptors originated from a woman under 40 who had recovered from COVID-19.

The chain combines TRBV19 with TRBJ1-4; D possibly corresponds to TRBD1 (6 bases). V was shortened by 5 bases and J by 7 bases, with 14 bases between the two germline ends. The CDR3 is made up of 14 amino acids. Per germline, CDR1 LNHDA and CDR2 SQIVND (reference sequence). The CDR3 loop reads CASSPRGRGEKLFF. Here the CDR3 DNA reads TGTGCCAGTAGTCCTCGAGGCAGGGGTGAAAAACTGTTTTTT.

In its sample, this clone was seen once. The V call is TRBV7-9, the J call TRBJ2-4, with D maybe TRBD2 (6 bases). Trimming cost V 2 bases and J 3 bases, with 14 bases left between them. CDR3 length: 16 amino acids. Germline V gives CDR1 SEHNR, CDR2 FQNEAQ (reference sequence). CDR3: CASSLLGTEGKNIQYF. CDR3 DNA: TGTGCCAGCAGCTTATTAGGGACGGAGGGCAAAAACATTCAGTACTTC. Full variable domain (rest looked up from reference TRBV7-9 and TRBJ2-4): DTGVSQNPRHKITKRGQNVTFRCDPISEHNRLYWYRQTLGQGPEFLTYFQNEAQLEKSRLLSDRFSAERPKGSFSTLEIQRTEQGDSAMYLCASSLLGTEGKNIQYFGAGTRLSVL.

The V call is TRBV30, the J call TRBJ1-6; 9 nucleotides match TRBD1. There are 13 residues in the CDR3. Germline lookup yields CDR1 GTSNPN and CDR2 SVGIG (reference sequence). J gave up 10 bases and V 5 bases, and 6 bases lay outside the gene matches. CDR3 residues: CAWLDRGGSPLHF. The DNA for the CDR3 is TGTGCCTGGTTGGACAGGGGCGGATCACCCCTCCACTTT.

V usage is TRBV28 and J usage is TRBJ1-5; the D is unclear. The germline CDR1 and CDR2 sequences are MDHEN and SYDVKM. V lost 2 bases to trimming and J lost 6 bases, with 14 bases between them. This CDR3 contains 15 residues. CDR3 region: CASSLGSGYRQPQHF. In nucleotides, the CDR3 is TGTGCCAGCAGTTTAGGGTCGGGGTATCGTCAGCCCCAGCATTTT.

The chain recombines TRBV18 with TRBJ1-4; D not certain. The V gene lost 2 bases and the J gene lost 8 bases, with 9 bases spanning the gap. Per the germline V gene, CDR1 is KGHSH and CDR2 is LQKENI. The CDR3 runs to 13 residues. The CDR3, as DNA: TGTGCCAGCTCACCAGGACCGGGGGAAAAACTGTTTTTT. Translating gives CASSPGPGEKLFF. Variable domain in full (rest from reference TRBV18 and TRBJ1-4): NAGVMQNPRHLVRRRGQEARLRCSPMKGHSHVYWYRQLPEEGLKFMVYLQKENIIDESGMPKERFSAEFPKEGPSILRIQQVVRGDSAAYFCASSPGPGEKLFFGSGTQLSVL.

The rearrangement uses TRBV18 and TRBJ1-3; D is uncertain. The CDR3 is 14 residues long. The germline V gene encodes CDR1 KGHSH and CDR2 LQKENI. V was shortened by 3 bases and J by 2 bases, with 8 bases between the two germline ends. CDR3 region: CASSPPGTGNTIYF. CDR3 nucleotide sequence: TGTGCCAGCTCACCGCCGGGAACTGGAAACACCATATATTTT.

The rearrangement links TRBV27 to TRBJ2-7, with D perhaps matching TRBD2 (6 bases). This CDR3 spans 15 amino acids. Germline CDR1 is MNHEY and CDR2 is SMNVEV (reference sequence). Trimming shortened V by 5 bases and J by 6 bases, and 20 bases separated the two germline ends. The CDR3 here is CASSPKLGLGSEQYF. CDR3 coding DNA: TGTGCCAGCAGTCCAAAACTGGGACTGGGGAGCGAGCAGTACTTC.

The rearrangement links TRBV5-1 to TRBJ1-6; 9 positions agree with TRBD1. CDR3 length: 14 amino acids. The ends lost 4 bases at V and 8 bases at J; junction bases unmatched: 4. Germline V CDR1 and CDR2: SGHRS, YFSETQ. DNA for the CDR3: TGCGCCAGCAGCGGACAGGGGATCGATTCACCCCTCCACTTT. Amino acids: CASSGQGIDSPLHF.

This rearrangement joins TRBV5-6 to TRBJ2-4; TRBD2 agrees at 12 bases. The CDR3 length is 19 residues. CDR1 and CDR2 (germline): SGHDT, YYEEEE. J lost 2 bases, V lost 0 bases, and 9 bases had no gene match. For the CDR3, the DNA is TGTGCCAGCAGCTTGGGACTAGCGGGGGCTATTCCGCCCAAAAACATTCAGTACTTC. It yields the protein CASSLGLAGAIPPKNIQYF.

The chain combines TRBV12-3 or TRBV12-4 with TRBJ1-2; D unclear. This CDR3 comprises 11 residues. V lost 3 bases to trimming and J lost 8 bases, with 7 bases between them. The CDR3 DNA reads as TGTGCCAGCAGTTTGGGAGGAGGCTACACCTTC. Translating it yields CASSLGGGYTF.

The V gene is TRBV2, the J gene TRBJ1-2; D may be TRBD1 (5 bases). The V and J ends lost 5 bases and 2 bases respectively, with 15 bases between them. The CDR3 sequence is 15 residues long. Germline V gives CDR1 SNHLY, CDR2 FYNNEI. The CDR3 loop reads CASSPHRAGNYGYTF. Written as DNA, the CDR3 is TGTGCCAGCAGTCCCCACCGGGCAGGGAACTATGGCTACACCTTC.

The V call is TRBV3-1 (or the pseudogene TRBV3-2), the J call TRBJ2-7, with 10 bases identical to TRBD2. Trimming took 4 bases from V and 4 from J; bases not matched to a gene: 4. The CDR3 is 14 amino acids. CDR1 is LGHDT, CDR2 YNNKEL, per germline (reference sequence). Written as DNA, the CDR3 is TGTGCCAGCAGCCCCGGACTAGCGGATTACGAGCAGTACTTC. As protein: CASSPGLADYEQYF.

The rearrangement uses TRBV29-1 and TRBJ1-1; D may be TRBD1 (6 bases). The germline V gene encodes CDR1 SQVTM and CDR2 ANQGSEA. The CDR3 totals 12 residues. Trimming took off 7 bases at V and 8 bases at J, with 17 bases between the two ends. In DNA form, the CDR3 reads TGCAGCGGCCAACTGGGGGCGGACGAAGCTTTCTTT. As protein: CSGQLGADEAFF.

The V gene is TRBV2, the J gene TRBJ2-5; no definite D call. Germline V gene sequence: CDR1 SNHLY, CDR2 FYNNEI. The V end lost 4 bases, the J end lost 3 bases, and 3 bases lay between the germline ends. The CDR3 consists of 11 residues. The CDR3 DNA reads TGTGCCAGCAGTGCCGAAGAGACCCAGTACTTC. Amino acid sequence: CASSAEETQYF.

The chain uses TRBV27 and TRBJ2-7, with 11 bases fitting TRBD2. CDR3 length: 15 amino acids. Trimming cost V 5 bases and J 1 base; bases outside gene matches: 4. Looked up from germline, CDR1 is MNHEY and CDR2 is SMNVEV (reference sequence). The CDR3 nucleotides read TGTGCCAGCAGTCCGACTAGCGGGGCATCCTACGAGCAGTACTTC. Translating it yields CASSPTSGASYEQYF.